This T cell receptor beta chain was sequenced during a study of T cells after yellow fever vaccination. Each CDR3 protein is one row after TCRdb ran MiXCR on the 5' RACE reads. The sample yields some 320,000 distinct CDR3 sequences, 4.1% seen once. Deletions cut 7 bases from V and 8 bases from J, with 17 bases between. Per germline, CDR1 SEHNR and CDR2 FQNEAQ (reference sequence). The CDR3 sequence is 14 residues long. This chain links TRBV7-9 with TRBJ1-4; no clear D. The receptor's source is a man between 18 and 35 years old who received the YFV17D yellow fever vaccine. The specimen was PBMCs, collected 5 days after the yellow fever booster vaccination. The CDR3 region is CASIQGGGREKLFF. The CDR3 nucleotides read TGTGCCAGCATCCAAGGCGGCGGAAGGGAAAAACTGTTTTTT.